The 23 T cell receptor beta chains below come from one sample, sequenced in a study of shared clonotypes between healthy human individuals. Some clones are missing from TCRdb's copy, which holds only in-frame ones; the method was immunoSEQ multiplex PCR. The sample has around 1.4 million clones, 97% to 99% seen once. Sample: naive CD4+ T cells sorted from blood. Subset of the sample: CD45RA+ positively selected. The receptors stem from a man aged 25 to 40 in good health.

The genes are TRBV5-1 and TRBJ2-1; 7 nucleotides match TRBD2. In germline, CDR1 is SGHRS, CDR2 YFSETQ. V lost 4 bases, J lost 0 bases, and 16 bases stayed unmatched. CDR3 length: 19 residues. The CDR3 reads CASSPIGSQRGSSYNEQFF. In DNA, the CDR3 is TGCGCCAGCAGCCCGATCGGTTCTCAGCGGGGTAGCTCCTACAATGAGCAGTTCTTC.

The chain carries TRBV25-1 and TRBJ2-3; D not certain. The germline V and J ends were trimmed by 1 base and 0 bases, with 11 bases remaining between them. The CDR3 extends over 16 amino acids. Germline V CDR1 and CDR2: MGHDK, SYGVNS. The CDR3 DNA reads TGTGCCAGCAGTGAATTTATTGGCGGAAGCACAGATACGCAGTATTTT. It encodes CASSEFIGGSTDTQYF. The variable domain in full, with the rest retrieved from reference TRBV25-1 and TRBJ2-3, is EADIYQTPRYLVIGTGKKITLECSQTMGHDKMYWYQQDPGMELHLIHYSYGVNSTEKGDLSSESTVSRIRTEHFPLTLESARPSHTSQYLCASSEFIGGSTDTQYFGPGTRLTVL.

The CDR3 sequence: CASGRVSYEQYF. In DNA form, the CDR3 reads TGTGCCAGCGGGAGGGTCTCCTACGAGCAGTACTTC. The chain has TRBV7-9 and TRBJ2-7; 7 bases are a match to TRBD2. Germline V lookup: CDR1 SEHNR, CDR2 FQNEAQ (reference sequence). There are 12 residues in the CDR3. The V gene end was trimmed by 8 bases and the J gene end by 0 bases; junction bases not matched to a gene: 1.

A remark on this clone: Additional DNA sequences in this sample encode the identical CDR3. V gene TRBV12-5 combines with J gene TRBJ2-3; D is unresolved. This CDR3 region has 11 residues. Germline-derived CDR1 and CDR2 are LGHNT and FRNRAP. Deletions cut 6 bases from V and 2 bases from J, with 3 bases between. CDR3 amino acids: CASGYTDTQYF. For the CDR3, the DNA is TGTGCTAGTGGGTACACAGATACGCAGTATTTT.

V usage is TRBV9 and J usage is TRBJ1-1, with TRBD1 matching over 7 bases. Trimming at V came to 3 bases and at J to 6 bases, leaving 11 bases not matched to a gene. The CDR3 contains 15 residues. Per the germline V gene, CDR1 is SGDLS and CDR2 is YYNGEE. The DNA of the CDR3 is TGTGCCAGCAGCGGGACCGGGACAGCGCCCGCTGAAGCTTTCTTT. Residues: CASSGTGTAPAEAFF.

J is TRBJ2-3 and V is TRBV6-5; weak D call: TRBD1 (6 bases). Trimming cost V 5 bases and J 2 bases, with 11 bases left between them. Germline CDR1 reads MNHEY; CDR2 reads SVGAGI. The CDR3 sequence is 14 residues long. The CDR3 nucleotides are TGTGCCAGCAGTCACAGGGTTTACACAGATACGCAGTATTTT. It encodes CASSHRVYTDTQYF.

In nucleotides, the CDR3 is TGTGCCAGCAGCCCTGATCGGAACACCGGGGAGCTGTTTTTT. Protein sequence: CASSPDRNTGELFF. The chain links TRBV7-2 to TRBJ2-2; D not resolved. Germline V CDR1 and CDR2: SGHTA, FQGNSA. V lost 5 bases and J lost 1, with 8 bases in between. This CDR3 spans 14 amino acids.

The genes are TRBV7-9 and TRBJ2-1, with 8 bases fitting TRBD2. Per germline, CDR1 SEHNR and CDR2 FQNEAQ (reference sequence). CDR3 length: 15 amino acids. Trimming took 3 bases from V and 5 from J; bases not matched to a gene: 6. CDR3 in amino acids: CASSFPAGVDNEQFF. The CDR3, as DNA: TGTGCCAGCAGCTTTCCAGCGGGAGTAGACAATGAGCAGTTCTTC.

This chain uses TRBV11-3 with TRBJ1-2; 10 nucleotides match TRBD1. CDR1 is SGHNT and CDR2 is YENEEA in the germline V gene. V gave up 5 bases and J gave up 8 bases; unmatched junction bases: 11. The CDR3 length is 15 residues. The CDR3 region is CASSPAGTGAEGYTF. The CDR3 coding sequence is TGTGCCAGCAGCCCGGCCGGGACAGGGGCGGAAGGCTACACCTTC. The whole variable domain, filled in from reference TRBV11-3 and TRBJ1-2, reads EAGVVQSPRYKIIEKKQPVAFWCNPISGHNTLYWYLQNLGQGPELLIRYENEEAVDDSQLPKDRFSAERLKGVDSTLKIQPAELGDSAVYLCASSPAGTGAEGYTFGSGTRLTVV.

The chain couples TRBV28 to TRBJ2-7, with D uncertain. The CDR3 is made up of 14 amino acids. Trimming left V 5 bases short and J 3 bases short, with 14 bases between. Germline assignment: CDR1 MDHEN and CDR2 SYDVKM. CDR3 protein: CASSPSIVLYEQYF. In DNA, the CDR3 is TGTGCCAGCAGTCCCTCAATAGTCCTCTACGAGCAGTACTTC.

The chain has TRBV27 and TRBJ2-3; 11 nucleotides agree with TRBD2. J gave up 6 bases and V 0 bases, and 26 bases lay outside the gene matches. Germline V gene lookup returns CDR1 MNHEY and CDR2 SMNVEV (reference sequence). The CDR3 loop spans 23 amino acids. This CDR3 is CASSLSGVRSSGRRHPRTDTQYF. The CDR3 DNA reads TGTGCCAGCAGTTTATCAGGGGTACGGTCTAGCGGGAGGCGGCACCCAAGGACGGATACGCAGTATTTT.

The genes are TRBV4-2 and TRBJ1-2, with TRBD1 matching 11 bases. CDR3 size: 15 residues. The germline gives CDR1 LGHNA, CDR2 YNFKEQ. After removal of 1 base from V and 4 bases from J, the junction contained 2 bases not matched to a gene. CDR3 bases: TGTGCCAGCAGCCAAGGGACAGGGGGCGGCTATGGCTACACCTTC. This encodes CASSQGTGGGYGYTF.

This clone has just one count. The V call is TRBV7-8, the J call TRBJ1-5, with D possibly TRBD1 on 6 matching bases. Germline loops: CDR1 SGHVS, CDR2 FQNEAQ. The CDR3 is 18 amino acids. With 4 bases removed from V and 0 bases from J, the gap between germline ends came to 19 bases. The CDR3 region is CASSYTGTRTYSNQPQHF. The CDR3 DNA follows: TGTGCCAGCAGCTACACAGGGACCCGCACCTATAGCAATCAGCCCCAGCATTTT.

This clone came up once. The chain couples TRBV4-1 to TRBJ2-7; D assignment may be TRBD1 or TRBD2 (5 bases each). CDR3 size: 17 residues. Trimming removed 3 bases at V and 2 bases at J, with 20 bases between. CDR1 is MGHRA, CDR2 YSYEKL, per germline. CDR3 DNA sequence: TGCGCCAGCAGCCACCAAAGCCGGGACCGGATTGCCTACGAGCAGTACTTC. It translates to CASSHQSRDRIAYEQYF.

This rearrangement joins TRBV6-5 to TRBJ2-1; 11 nucleotides match TRBD2. CDR3 length equals 16 residues. Germline values: CDR1 MNHEY, CDR2 SVGAGI. The V segment lost 2 bases and the J segment 9 bases; nucleotides outside the gene matches: 9. CDR3 residues: CASSYGLRLAGGEQFF. The DNA for the CDR3 is TGTGCCAGCAGTTACGGGCTACGGCTAGCGGGAGGTGAGCAGTTCTTC.

The J gene is TRBJ2-7, the V gene TRBV21-1; the DNA was not compared with TRBD1, the D call given in the table. TRBV21-1 is a listed pseudogene. The CDR3 length is 15 residues. DNA for the CDR3: TGTGCCAGCAGCCTCCGGACAGGTCCCCTCTACGAGCAGTACTTC. It is translated as CASSLRTGPLYEQYF.

The rearrangement uses TRBV18 and TRBJ2-1; no clear D gene. In germline, CDR1 is KGHSH, CDR2 LQKENI. This CDR3 comprises 14 residues. Trimming took 5 bases from V and 5 from J, leaving 13 bases between them. The DNA of the CDR3 is TGTGCCAGCTCAGATAGCTGGCCCAACAATGAGCAGTTCTTC. It specifies CASSDSWPNNEQFF. Drawing the rest from reference TRBV18 and TRBJ2-1, the complete variable domain is NAGVMQNPRHLVRRRGQEARLRCSPMKGHSHVYWYRQLPEEGLKFMVYLQKENIIDESGMPKERFSAEFPKEGPSILRIQQVVRGDSAAYFCASSDSWPNNEQFFGPGTRLTVL.

This clone was seen only once. This chain links TRBV2 with TRBJ2-2; TRBD1 agrees at 7 bases. The CDR3 is made up of 15 amino acids. The V and J ends lost 6 bases and 0 bases, in that order; junction bases with no gene match: 4. Germline values: CDR1 SNHLY, CDR2 FYNNEI. In DNA form, the CDR3 reads TGTGCCAGCAGCGTCAGGGGGACGAACACCGGGGAGCTGTTTTTT. It translates to CASSVRGTNTGELFF.

The chain couples TRBV5-4 to TRBJ2-2; D not certain. Germline CDR1 SGHNT, CDR2 YYREEE (reference sequence). The CDR3 spans 16 residues. V was pared by 3 bases and J by 0 bases, with 12 bases between. The DNA for the CDR3 is TGTGCCAGCAGCTCCCGTCGTAGCTCGAACACCGGGGAGCTGTTTTTT. Protein sequence: CASSSRRSSNTGELFF.

The V and J genes are TRBV5-1 and TRBJ1-3; 7 bases agree with TRBD1. The germline CDR1 and CDR2 sequences are SGHRS and YFSETQ. Unmatched junction bases numbered 17, after V lost 0 bases and J lost 2 bases. This CDR3 comprises 20 residues. Here the CDR3 DNA reads TGCGCCAGCAGCTTGGTTCCCGGTCAGGGGGATAAGGATGCTGGAAACACCATATATTTT. This gives the protein CASSLVPGQGDKDAGNTIYF. Drawing the rest from reference TRBV5-1 and TRBJ1-3, the complete variable domain is KAGVTQTPRYLIKTRGQQVTLSCSPISGHRSVSWYQQTPGQGLQFLFEYFSETQRNKGNFPGRFSGRQFSNSRSEMNVSTLELGDSALYLCASSLVPGQGDKDAGNTIYFGEGSWLTVV.

V and J are TRBV28 and TRBJ1-5; TRBD1 might be the D (6 bases). The ends were cut back, 5 bases at V and 5 bases at J, with 19 bases in the middle. CDR3 length: 16 amino acids. Per the germline V gene, CDR1 is MDHEN and CDR2 is SYDVKM. CDR3: CASSPLKGGADQPQHF. As DNA, the CDR3 is TGTGCCAGCAGTCCCCTGAAAGGGGGGGCGGATCAGCCCCAGCATTTT.

Only one count was recorded for this clone. The junction departs from the called germline gene at one end, perhaps through a read error. V gene TRBV10-2 combines with J gene TRBJ2-2; D unclear. Germline assignment: CDR1 WSHSY and CDR2 SAAADI. This CDR3 contains 14 residues. The CDR3 sequence is CASRENTNAGELFF. Written as DNA, the CDR3 is TGCGCCAGCAGGGAAAATACGAACGCCGGGGAGCTGTTTTTT.

The gene calls are TRBV5-1 and TRBJ2-7; TRBD2 matches 10 bases. CDR1 is SGHRS, CDR2 YFSETQ, per germline. The junction had 8 bases not matched to a gene; V was cut back by 8 bases and J by 3 bases. CDR3 length: 14 amino acids. CDR3 bases: TGCGCCAGTAACGCCGGGACTAGCGTCTACGAGCAGTACTTC. Protein: CASNAGTSVYEQYF.